The next 6 T cell receptor beta chains were all read from a single sample in a study of blood T cells in healthy people across ages. PCR was performed a second time for roughly 7 to 12 cycles using a sample-barcoded 5' primer and a J-beta primer mix. TCRdb processed the 5' RACE reads anew with MiXCR; each CDR3 protein has one entry. The sample records about 720,000 distinct CDR3 sequences, 22% being singletons. The sequencing sample was made of blood. The receptors were gathered from a man aged 65 to 79 in good health.

CDR3 DNA sequence: TGTGCCATCAGTGAGTCGGGGTCCTCGGTCGACACCATATATTTT. This sequence encodes CAISESGSSVDTIYF. The chain carries TRBV10-3 and TRBJ1-3, with D unclear. Trimming removed 0 bases at V and 8 bases at J, with 14 bases between. This CDR3 contains 15 residues. CDR1 and CDR2 from the germline V gene are ENHRY and SYGVKD.

A few counts support this clonotype. The V gene is TRBV7-2, the J gene TRBJ2-1; perhaps TRBD1 as D (5 bases). The CDR3 runs 14 residues. Looked up from germline, CDR1 is SGHTA and CDR2 is FQGNSA. V gave up 7 bases and J gave up 4 bases, with 14 bases separating them. The CDR3 region is CASNFRQNYNEQFF. The DNA of the CDR3 is TGTGCCAGCAACTTCAGACAGAATTACAATGAGCAGTTCTTC.

A word on this clonotype: A read error may produce the germline difference seen at one junction end. The V gene is TRBV11-2, the J gene TRBJ2-1, with 8 bases identical to TRBD2. Germline CDR1 reads SGHAT; CDR2 reads FQNNGV. CDR3 length: 18 residues. In nucleotides, the CDR3 is TGTGCCAGTAGCTTAGATCAAAGCGGGAGAAGCTCCTACAATGAGCAGTTCTTC. Its translation is CASSLDQSGRSSYNEQFF. Together with reference TRBV11-2 and TRBJ2-1, the CDR3 gives the full variable domain: EAGVAQSPRYKIIEKRQSVAFWCNPISGHATLYWYQQILGQGPKLLIQFQNNGVVDDSQLPKDRFSAERLKGVDSTLKIQPAKLEDSAVYLCASSLDQSGRSSYNEQFFGPGTRLTVL.

This clonotype turned up a few times. The chain uses TRBV29-1 and TRBJ2-1; 12 positions match TRBD2. Per germline, CDR1 SQVTM and CDR2 ANQGSEA. The CDR3 extends over 15 amino acids. The V and J ends lost 1 base and 5 bases, in that order; junction bases with no gene match: 3. The CDR3 loop is CSVEASGGAHNEQFF. Here the CDR3 DNA reads TGCAGCGTTGAAGCTAGCGGGGGGGCCCACAATGAGCAGTTCTTC.

The V gene is TRBV9, the J gene TRBJ2-1; tentatively, D is TRBD2 (5 bases). Looked up from germline, CDR1 is SGDLS and CDR2 is YYNGEE. The CDR3 consists of 16 residues. The V end was cut by 1 base, the J end by 3 bases, with 14 bases between. CDR3 sequence (DNA): TGTGCCAGCAGCGTAAGTGTTGGGAGCGTCTACAATGAGCAGTTCTTC. Its protein product is CASSVSVGSVYNEQFF.

This clonotype showed up just a few times. The rearrangement uses TRBV5-1 and TRBJ1-4; no firm D call. Between the trimmed V and J ends, which lost 4 bases and 8 bases, there was a span of 15 bases. Germline CDR1 and CDR2: SGHRS and YFSETQ. This CDR3 has 14 residues. The CDR3 nucleotides are TGCGCCAGCAGCCCTTCGGGTCCTGAGGAAAAACTGTTTTTT. It codes for CASSPSGPEEKLFF.